The 32 T cell receptor beta chains in this list originate from one sample, sequenced in a study of blood T cell repertoires in COVID-19 (TCRdb year 2020). Library preparation was by the immunoSEQ multiplex PCR assay. TCRdb carries this immuneACCESS record with in-frame sequences only. Its versions omit some clonotypes, under half of them owing to an unresolved V gene in the studies checked, with the rest unexplained. Within this sample are tens of thousands of clones, with roughly 70% of them counted one time only. The leading ten clones occupy around 20% of the sample. Input material: peripheral blood. Receptors originate from a man between 60 and 75 years old with acute or convalescent COVID-19.

The sample holds one count of this clone. The rearrangement uses TRBV5-4 and TRBJ1-2; D might be TRBD1 (6 bases). The V gene's germline CDR1 is SGHNT and CDR2 YYREEE (reference sequence). The CDR3 contains 13 residues. Trimming pared 3 bases from V and 4 bases from J, leaving 10 bases between. The CDR3 bases are TGTGCCAGCAGCTCGGAACAGGGCTATGGCTACACCTTC. Protein sequence: CASSSEQGYGYTF.

V is TRBV5-1 and J is TRBJ1-4; 12 positions match TRBD1. After removal of 4 bases from V and 4 bases from J, the junction contained 8 bases not matched to a gene. The V gene's germline CDR1 is SGHRS and CDR2 YFSETQ. The CDR3 is 17 amino acids. In DNA form, the CDR3 reads TGCGCCAGCAGCCGATCGGGACAGGGGGCCCTTAATGAAAAACTGTTTTTT. Amino acids: CASSRSGQGALNEKLFF.

In this sample, this clone turned up a few times. In DNA, the CDR3 is TGTGCCTGGAGTCCCAGACAGGGACTTTATAGCAATCAGCCCCAGCATTTT. This codes for CAWSPRQGLYSNQPQHF. This chain links TRBV30 with TRBJ1-5; 7 bases fit TRBD1. The CDR3 spans 17 residues. Trimming cost V 2 bases and J 0 bases; bases outside gene matches: 10. CDR1 is GTSNPN, CDR2 SVGIG, per germline (reference sequence).

CDR3 residues: CASSQTGITEAFF. The DNA for the CDR3 is TGTGCCAGCAGCCAGACAGGGATCACTGAAGCTTTCTTT. The chain has TRBV7-9 and TRBJ1-1, with 7 bases matching TRBD1. The CDR3 consists of 13 residues. Germline loops: CDR1 SEHNR, CDR2 FQNEAQ (reference sequence). The J segment lost 4 bases and the V segment lost 5 bases, leaving 4 bases of the junction unmatched.

This clone was observed once. This chain uses TRBV2 with TRBJ2-7; D might be TRBD2 (5 bases). This CDR3 spans 13 amino acids. The germline V gene has CDR1 SNHLY and CDR2 FYNNEI. Trimming left V 7 bases short and J 5 bases short, with 15 bases between. As DNA, the CDR3 is TGTGCCAGCATTTTTACCCCGGGGAACGAGCAGTACGTC. Translated, it gives CASIFTPGNEQYV.

This chain links TRBV4-2 with TRBJ2-1; 13 bases are a match to TRBD2. The junction had 8 bases not matched to a gene; V was cut back by 0 bases and J by 12 bases. CDR1 and CDR2 (germline): LGHNA, YNFKEQ. The CDR3 runs 16 residues. CDR3 amino acids: CASSQEGGLAGSGQFF. The CDR3, as DNA: TGTGCCAGCAGCCAAGAAGGGGGACTAGCGGGATCCGGGCAGTTCTTC.

The V call is TRBV10-3, the J call TRBJ2-1; TRBD2 matches at 8 bases. CDR3 length equals 13 residues. The J segment lost 8 bases and the V segment lost 10 bases, leaving 10 bases of the junction unmatched. Germline values: CDR1 ENHRY, CDR2 SYGVKD. CDR3 loop: CANAGGRGDEQFF. The CDR3 DNA reads as TGTGCCAACGCCGGGGGGCGGGGGGATGAGCAGTTCTTC.

V gene TRBV27 combines with J gene TRBJ2-7; TRBD1 matches 10 bases. Germline CDR1 and CDR2: MNHEY and SMNVEV (reference sequence). The length of the CDR3 is 14 residues. Trimming took 7 bases from V and 6 from J; bases not matched to a gene: 9. CDR3: CASKARDRGSEQYF. CDR3 coding DNA: TGTGCCAGCAAGGCCCGGGACAGGGGTAGCGAGCAGTACTTC.

The rearrangement joins TRBV4-2 to TRBJ2-5; 14 nucleotides agree with TRBD2. The CDR3 spans 16 residues. The germline V gene has CDR1 LGHNA and CDR2 YNFKEQ. Trimming cost V 4 bases and J 1 base; bases outside gene matches: 2. The CDR3 bases are TGTGCCAGCAGCCCAGGGACTAGCGGGGGCCAAGAGACCCAGTACTTC. This codes for CASSPGTSGGQETQYF.

This clone was detected only once. The chain carries TRBV3-1 (or the pseudogene TRBV3-2) and TRBJ2-7; 12 bases match TRBD2. The ends lost 4 bases at V and 0 bases at J; junction bases unmatched: 4. The CDR3 runs 16 residues. Germline CDR1 LGHDT, CDR2 YNNKEL (reference sequence). CDR3 nucleotide sequence: TGTGCCAGCAGCCCCGGACTAGCGGGAAGCTCCTACGAGCAGTACTTC. This encodes CASSPGLAGSSYEQYF.

This clone was observed a few times. V and J are TRBV5-1 and TRBJ2-7; TRBD2 matches 7 bases. CDR1 is SGHRS, CDR2 YFSETQ, per germline. The length of the CDR3 is 13 residues. Losses at the gene ends were 10 bases for V and 4 bases for J; bases not matched to a gene: 11. This chain's CDR3 is CASSTSVGYEQYF. CDR3 nucleotide sequence: TGCGCCTCCTCTACTAGCGTAGGGTACGAGCAGTACTTC. The full variable domain, in which reference TRBV5-1 and TRBJ2-7 provide the parts outside the CDR3, is KAGVTQTPRYLIKTRGQQVTLSCSPISGHRSVSWYQQTPGQGLQFLFEYFSETQRNKGNFPGRFSGRQFSNSRSEMNVSTLELGDSALYLCASSTSVGYEQYFGPGTRLTVT.

This clone was seen repeatedly, ten times or more. This chain connects TRBV28 to TRBJ1-3, with a weak D call TRBD1 (6 bases). The CDR3 extends over 15 amino acids. The germline gives CDR1 MDHEN, CDR2 SYDVKM. V was pared by 2 bases and J by 0 bases, with 8 bases between. The CDR3 here is CASSLAGVSGNTIYF. The CDR3 coding sequence is TGTGCCAGCAGTTTAGCAGGGGTCTCTGGAAACACCATATATTTT. Together with reference TRBV28 and TRBJ1-3, the CDR3 gives the full variable domain: DVKVTQSSRYLVKRTGEKVFLECVQDMDHENMFWYRQDPGLGLRLIYFSYDVKMKEKGDIPEGYSVSREKKERFSLILESASTNQTSMYLCASSLAGVSGNTIYFGEGSWLTVV.

V and J are TRBV6-6 and TRBJ1-2; weak D call: TRBD1 (6 bases). Per the germline V gene, CDR1 is MNHNY and CDR2 is SVGAGI (reference sequence). CDR3 length: 14 amino acids. The V end lost 6 bases, the J end lost 1 base, and 12 bases lay between the germline ends. The CDR3 coding sequence is TGTGCCAGCAGAACAGGGAATTTTAACTATGGCTACACCTTC. Translation: CASRTGNFNYGYTF.

This sequence joins TRBV2 and TRBJ1-5; D gene unclear. This CDR3 comprises 14 residues. V was clipped by 3 bases and J by 3 bases, with 9 bases between them. CDR1 SNHLY and CDR2 FYNNEI come from the germline V gene. The CDR3 reads CASSERFPNQPQHF. The CDR3 DNA is TGTGCCAGCAGTGAGAGGTTTCCCAATCAGCCCCAGCATTTT.

The gene calls are TRBV12-3 or TRBV12-4 and TRBJ2-7; 7 bases are shared with TRBD2. The CDR3 has 13 amino acids. V shed 5 bases, J shed 5 bases, and the junction held 6 bases outside the gene matches. The DNA for the CDR3 is TGTGCCAGCAGTAGGACTAGATCAGACGAGCAGTACTTC. This sequence encodes CASSRTRSDEQYF.

The V gene is TRBV21-1, the J gene TRBJ2-6; TRBD1, as called in the table, went unchecked against the DNA. TRBV21-1 is a pseudogene. The CDR3 extends over 17 amino acids. The DNA of the CDR3 is TGTGCCAGCAGGGACACGTATGGAAAGTCTGGGGCCAACGTCCTGACTTTC. Translated, it gives CASRDTYGKSGANVLTF.

The DNA for the CDR3 is TGTGCCAGCAGCTTGGTCGGGCAGCGGGGGGCCAATGAGCAGTTCTTC. Translating it yields CASSLVGQRGANEQFF. The J gene is TRBJ2-1, the V gene TRBV5-4; the match to TRBD2 covers 9 bases. CDR1 is SGHNT and CDR2 is YYREEE in the germline V gene (reference sequence). V trimming: 0 bases; J trimming: 6 bases; junction bases outside the gene matches: 7. The CDR3 covers 16 residues.

This rearrangement joins TRBV5-1 to TRBJ2-5; 9 positions match TRBD1. Per germline, CDR1 SGHRS and CDR2 YFSETQ. V was clipped by 4 bases and J by 5 bases; unmatched bases: 12. The CDR3 consists of 16 residues. The CDR3: CASSANGQGLGETQYF. For the CDR3, the DNA is TGCGCCAGCAGCGCAAACGGACAGGGGTTGGGGGAGACCCAGTACTTC. The whole variable domain, remainder taken from reference TRBV5-1 and TRBJ2-5, is KAGVTQTPRYLIKTRGQQVTLSCSPISGHRSVSWYQQTPGQGLQFLFEYFSETQRNKGNFPGRFSGRQFSNSRSEMNVSTLELGDSALYLCASSANGQGLGETQYFGPGTRLLVL.

This clone was seen at least ten times. The rearrangement joins TRBV11-2 to TRBJ1-2; 8 bases line up with TRBD1. V dropped 0 bases and J dropped 1; count of bases not matched to a gene: 4. The CDR3 runs to 16 residues. The V gene's germline CDR1 is SGHAT and CDR2 FQNNGV. This CDR3 is CASSLDGTGDNYGYTF. The CDR3 coding sequence is TGTGCCAGCAGCTTAGACGGGACAGGAGATAACTATGGCTACACCTTC.

This clone was seen a few times. The chain carries TRBV9 and TRBJ2-3, with D tentatively TRBD1 (5 bases). The germline V gene has CDR1 SGDLS and CDR2 YYNGEE. With 0 bases removed from V and 2 bases from J, the gap between germline ends came to 10 bases. This CDR3 comprises 15 residues. CDR3 sequence (DNA): TGTGCCAGCAGCGTAGAAGGGGCGCCCACAGATACGCAGTATTTT. This gives the protein CASSVEGAPTDTQYF. Looking up the rest from reference TRBV9 and TRBJ2-3 gives the full variable domain: DSGVTQTPKHLITATGQRVTLRCSPRSGDLSVYWYQQSLDQGLQFLIQYYNGEERAKGNILERFSAQQFPDLHSELNLSSLELGDSALYFCASSVEGAPTDTQYFGPGTRLTVL.

This clone came up a few times. This chain joins TRBV4-1 and TRBJ2-7; D is perhaps TRBD1 (6 bases). Trimming took 3 bases from V and 6 from J, leaving 18 bases between them. This CDR3 spans 15 amino acids. CDR1 is MGHRA, CDR2 YSYEKL, per germline. The CDR3 DNA follows: TGCGCCAGCAGCCAGGAAACAGGGTTAAGGCTCGAGCAGTACTTC. This gives the protein CASSQETGLRLEQYF.

The chain links TRBV21-1 to TRBJ1-5. TRBV21-1 is termed a pseudogene. The CDR3 is made up of 13 amino acids. CDR3 residues: CASSKGGGSPQHF. DNA of the CDR3: TGTGCCAGCAGCAAAGGGGGAGGCTCGCCCCAGCATTTT.

With regard to this clone: Other nucleotide sequences from this sample produce the same CDR3. V and J are TRBV5-1 and TRBJ2-3; TRBD2 matches 8 bases. Germline V lookup: CDR1 SGHRS, CDR2 YFSETQ. The CDR3 totals 15 residues. The ends lost 3 bases at V and 6 bases at J; junction bases unmatched: 9. The CDR3, as DNA: TGCGCCAGCAGCTCAACTAGCGGTTGGGCTGATACGCAGTATTTT. Translation: CASSSTSGWADTQYF.

This clone was detected once. The V call is TRBV4-1, the J call TRBJ1-5, with TRBD1 matching 9 bases. V lost 2 bases and J lost 1; bases outside the gene matches: 3. The CDR3 sequence is 16 residues long. CDR1 and CDR2 from the germline V gene are MGHRA and YSYEKL. The CDR3 DNA sequence: TGCGCCAGCAGCCAAACGACAGGGGGGAGCAATCAGCCCCAGCATTTT. This gives the protein CASSQTTGGSNQPQHF.

The chain links TRBV5-6 to TRBJ1-1; D call uncertain. V was cut by 4 bases and J by 7 bases, with 8 bases left in between. CDR3 size: 11 residues. The V gene's germline CDR1 is SGHDT and CDR2 YYEEEE. The chain's CDR3 is CASSLYSEAFF. The CDR3 DNA follows: TGTGCCAGCAGCCTGTATAGTGAAGCTTTCTTT.

This clone was detected once. The CDR3, as DNA: TGTGCCAGTAGTATGATCAAGGGGACAAAGAATCAGCCCCAGCATTTT. Its protein product is CASSMIKGTKNQPQHF. V usage is TRBV19 and J usage is TRBJ1-5; possibly TRBD1 for D (6 bases). Germline lookup yields CDR1 LNHDA and CDR2 SQIVND (reference sequence). The V end was cut by 3 bases, the J end by 4 bases, with 16 bases between. The CDR3 consists of 16 residues.

Points on this clone: The sample has other DNA sequences that encode this CDR3 too. This chain joins TRBV6-6 and TRBJ2-2; 7 bases match TRBD2. Germline CDR1 MNHNY, CDR2 SVGAGI (reference sequence). The CDR3 contains 15 residues. J was trimmed by 5 bases and V by 8 bases; bases with no gene match: 11. The CDR3 is CASRSSREKTGELFF. The CDR3 nucleotides are TGTGCCAGCCGGAGCTCGCGGGAGAAAACCGGGGAGCTGTTTTTT.

The chain links TRBV10-2 to TRBJ1-5, with a tentative D call TRBD1 (5 bases). The V gene's germline CDR1 is WSHSY and CDR2 SAAADI. The CDR3 totals 12 residues. Trimming left V 8 bases short and J 4 bases short, with 9 bases between. CDR3 amino acids: CASANRNQPQHF. Here the CDR3 DNA reads TGCGCCAGCGCCAACAGGAATCAGCCCCAGCATTTT.

The chain joins TRBV19 to TRBJ2-5, with TRBD2 matching 8 bases. Trimming removed 3 bases from V and 2 bases from J; junction bases left unmatched: 8. Per germline, CDR1 LNHDA and CDR2 SQIVND (reference sequence). CDR3 length equals 16 residues. The CDR3 loop is CASSIGSGDSQETQYF. DNA for the CDR3: TGTGCCAGTAGTATTGGTAGCGGGGACTCACAAGAGACCCAGTACTTC.

The J gene is TRBJ2-1, the V gene TRBV6-5; maybe TRBD2 (5 bases). Trimming took 0 bases from V and 3 from J, leaving 12 bases between them. The CDR3 extends over 16 amino acids. CDR1 is MNHEY and CDR2 is SVGAGI in the germline V gene. The CDR3 sequence: CASSYSEATSYNEQFF. CDR3 bases: TGTGCCAGCAGTTACTCCGAAGCTACTAGCTACAATGAGCAGTTCTTC.

Note on this clone: No DNA is shown, since the ends of the CDR3 on it are uncertain; the CDR3 is the one TCRdb lists. The chain couples TRBV27 to TRBJ1-2; the table's D call TRBD1 went unverified against the DNA. The CDR3 totals 18 residues, both ends included. Germline assignment: CDR1 MNHEY and CDR2 SMNVEV (reference sequence). This CDR3 is CASPRGPATPSVRWGYTF.

This clone was detected only once. The gene calls are TRBV4-1 and TRBJ2-4; D may be TRBD1 (6 bases). V was cut by 1 base and J by 0 bases, with 10 bases left in between. CDR1 is MGHRA, CDR2 YSYEKL, per germline. This CDR3 spans 16 amino acids. Here the CDR3 DNA reads TGCGCCAGCAGCCAAGCCGGACAGTCAGCCAAAAACATTCAGTACTTC. Protein product: CASSQAGQSAKNIQYF.